This T cell receptor (beta chain) was obtained from a study of blood T cell repertoires in COVID-19. Turning to the study itself: PBMCs, B-cell-depleted T cells, or T cells were the source of the cDNA or gDNA that made up the material.

The trim removed 3 bases at V and 1 base at J, leaving 17 bases unmatched. The CDR3 consists of 21 residues. CDR1 is MGHRA and CDR2 is YSYEKL in the germline V gene. Produced via immunoSEQ multiplex PCR; TCRdb's table is partial and in-frame only. The sample yields over 85,000 clones, roughly 92% seen once. Sequencing was done on a sample of peripheral blood. This TCR was sampled from a woman aged 45 to 65 with COVID-19, enrolled during active disease. The V call is TRBV4-1, the J call TRBJ2-3; 12 bases line up with TRBD1. The CDR3 is CASSHLALSGTGGGGTDTQYF. The CDR3 region has the DNA TGCGCCAGCAGCCACCTGGCACTCTCCGGGACAGGGGGCGGGGGCACAGATACGCAGTATTTT.